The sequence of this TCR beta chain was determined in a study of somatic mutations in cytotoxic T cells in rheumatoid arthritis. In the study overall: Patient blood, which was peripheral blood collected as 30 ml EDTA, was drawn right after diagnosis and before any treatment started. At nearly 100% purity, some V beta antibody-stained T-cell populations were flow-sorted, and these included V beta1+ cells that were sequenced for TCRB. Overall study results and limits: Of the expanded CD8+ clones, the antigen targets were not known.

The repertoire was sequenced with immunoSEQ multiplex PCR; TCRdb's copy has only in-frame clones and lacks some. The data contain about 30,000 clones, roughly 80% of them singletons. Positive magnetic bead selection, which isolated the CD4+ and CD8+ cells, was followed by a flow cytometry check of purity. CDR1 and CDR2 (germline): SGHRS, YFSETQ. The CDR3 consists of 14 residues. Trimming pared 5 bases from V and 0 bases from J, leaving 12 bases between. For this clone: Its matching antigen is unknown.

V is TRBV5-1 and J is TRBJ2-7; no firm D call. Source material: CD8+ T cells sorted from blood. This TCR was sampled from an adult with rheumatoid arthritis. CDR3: CASSSDRSSYEQYF. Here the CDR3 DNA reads TGCGCCAGCAGTTCGGACCGTAGCTCCTACGAGCAGTACTTC. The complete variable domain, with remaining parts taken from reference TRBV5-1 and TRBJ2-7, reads KAGVTQTPRYLIKTRGQQVTLSCSPISGHRSVSWYQQTPGQGLQFLFEYFSETQRNKGNFPGRFSGRQFSNSRSEMNVSTLELGDSALYLCASSSDRSSYEQYFGPGTRLTVT.